Presented here are 15 T cell receptor beta chains from one specimen sequenced in a study of neurological immune-mediated disorders. TCRdb reprocessed the 5' RACE reads with MiXCR, giving one entry per CDR3 protein. The sample records around 30,000 distinct CDR3 sequences, more than 4% being singletons. The sequenced material came from CD4+ T cells from blood. Source of these receptors: a woman aged 40 to 50 in good health.

Ten or more counts support this clonotype. V is TRBV2 and J is TRBJ2-1, with D possibly TRBD2 on 6 matching bases. CDR3 length equals 12 residues. Germline V gives CDR1 SNHLY, CDR2 FYNNEI. Trimming removed 6 bases at V and 3 bases at J, with 6 bases between. The CDR3 is CASRGGYNEQFF. In DNA form, the CDR3 reads TGTGCCAGCAGGGGGGGCTACAATGAGCAGTTCTTC.

This clonotype was seen many times. The J gene is TRBJ2-1, the V gene TRBV5-1; 11 bases line up with TRBD1. The germline V gene encodes CDR1 SGHRS and CDR2 YFSETQ. After removal of 3 bases from V and 8 bases from J, the junction contained 7 bases not matched to a gene. CDR3 length: 15 residues. The CDR3 DNA reads as TGCGCCAGCAGCTCCGTTGGACAGGGGGCATATGAGCAGTTCTTC. Encoded protein: CASSSVGQGAYEQFF.

The table lists this clonotype with many counts. The gene calls are TRBV5-1 and TRBJ2-2; maybe TRBD2 (5 bases). V lost 3 bases and J lost 7, with 13 bases in between. CDR1 and CDR2 from the germline V gene are SGHRS and YFSETQ. This CDR3 contains 14 residues. In DNA, the CDR3 is TGCGCCAGCAGCTGGGCCCTTGGAGGCGGGGAGCTGTTTTTT. It yields the protein CASSWALGGGELFF.

This clonotype has ten or more counts. Written as DNA, the CDR3 is TGTGCCAGCAGCCTAATGCCCCAGGACAGGAATATCGCCTACGAGCAGTACTTC. Protein sequence: CASSLMPQDRNIAYEQYF. The V call is TRBV7-2, the J call TRBJ2-7; 7 bases match TRBD1. Germline trimming cut 5 bases from V and 2 bases from J; bases unmatched to any gene: 18. Looked up from germline, CDR1 is SGHTA and CDR2 is FQGNSA. This CDR3 contains 18 residues.

This clonotype came up many times. The chain's CDR3 is CASSLGQEPYEQYF. For the CDR3, the DNA is TGTGCCAGCAGCTTAGGTCAGGAACCCTACGAGCAGTACTTC. The chain couples TRBV7-9 to TRBJ2-7; D not certain. CDR3 length: 14 amino acids. Germline V gives CDR1 SEHNR, CDR2 FQNEAQ (reference sequence). With 1 base removed from V and 2 bases from J, the gap between germline ends came to 9 bases.

This clonotype was detected many times. The chain has TRBV5-1 and TRBJ2-1; maybe TRBD1 (5 bases). CDR3 length equals 13 residues. V was trimmed by 4 bases and J by 9 bases, leaving 14 bases between them. Per the germline V gene, CDR1 is SGHRS and CDR2 is YFSETQ. CDR3 loop: CASSLTALGEQFF. The CDR3 DNA reads as TGCGCCAGCAGCCTGACAGCCTTGGGTGAGCAGTTCTTC.

This clonotype has at least ten counts. V and J are TRBV5-1 and TRBJ1-1; D is unresolved. This CDR3 contains 16 residues. Germline V gene lookup returns CDR1 SGHRS and CDR2 YFSETQ. Trimming removed 3 bases from V and 6 bases from J, with 21 bases in between. DNA of the CDR3: TGCGCCAGCAGCTACACTCAGGACCGACTCCCGGCTGAAGCTTTCTTT. The encoded protein is CASSYTQDRLPAEAFF.

Many counts were recorded for this clonotype. The chain is built from TRBV12-3 or TRBV12-4 and TRBJ2-2; D call uncertain. This CDR3 contains 14 residues. Trimming cost V 4 bases and J 1 base, with 7 bases left between them. CDR3 protein: CASSWSGNTGELFF. The CDR3 nucleotides are TGTGCCAGCAGTTGGTCGGGGAACACCGGGGAGCTGTTTTTT.

This clonotype was seen repeatedly, ten times or more. V gene TRBV5-1 combines with J gene TRBJ1-1; weak D call: TRBD1 (5 bases). Trimming took off 3 bases at V and 4 bases at J, with 10 bases between the two ends. Germline CDR1 and CDR2: SGHRS and YFSETQ. This CDR3 region has 13 residues. CDR3 DNA sequence: TGCGCCAGCAGCTCTGGGGGGGGCACTGAAGCTTTCTTT. This codes for CASSSGGGTEAFF.

This clonotype was observed many times. The gene calls are TRBV6-1 and TRBJ2-3, with D unclear. The CDR3 is made up of 13 amino acids. CDR1 is MNHNS and CDR2 is SASEGT in the germline V gene. Trimming stripped 0 bases from V and 2 bases from J, with 3 bases between. CDR3 protein: CASSEAPTDTQYF. CDR3 DNA sequence: TGTGCCAGCAGTGAAGCGCCCACAGATACGCAGTATTTT.

This clonotype was observed at least ten times. The CDR3 DNA is TGCGCCAGCAGCCTGACAGGGGTAGGGAACACCGGGGAGCTGTTTTTT. Its translation: CASSLTGVGNTGELFF. The rearrangement joins TRBV5-1 to TRBJ2-2; 8 nucleotides match TRBD1. CDR3 size: 16 residues. Germline values: CDR1 SGHRS, CDR2 YFSETQ. The J segment lost 1 base and the V segment lost 4 bases, leaving 6 bases of the junction unmatched.

This clonotype has a count of ten or more. This sequence joins TRBV10-3 and TRBJ1-6; 10 bases fit TRBD1. This CDR3 contains 15 residues. V dropped 5 bases and J dropped 6; count of bases not matched to a gene: 4. Germline lookup yields CDR1 ENHRY and CDR2 SYGVKD. The CDR3 DNA reads as TGTGCCATCAGTCCCAGGACAGGGGGTAATTCACCCCTCCACTTT. It encodes CAISPRTGGNSPLHF.

This clonotype was seen repeatedly, ten times or more. The V and J genes are TRBV5-1 and TRBJ2-7, with a tentative D call TRBD2 (5 bases). The CDR3 runs 16 residues. Germline V gene lookup returns CDR1 SGHRS and CDR2 YFSETQ. Trimming cost V 4 bases and J 3 bases, with 20 bases left between them. The CDR3 nucleotides read TGCGCCAGCAGCCCCCCCTCGGGGTCCCCACTCTACGAGCAGTACTTC. Translated, it gives CASSPPSGSPLYEQYF.

This clonotype was recorded many times. The rearrangement joins TRBV5-1 to TRBJ1-1, with TRBD1 identical over 9 bases. V trimming: 3 bases; J trimming: 9 bases; junction bases outside the gene matches: 9. Germline V gene data show CDR1 as SGHRS and CDR2 as YFSETQ. The CDR3 totals 14 residues. The CDR3 DNA is TGCGCCAGCAGCTCTCACTCCGGGACAGGGAAAGCTTTCTTT. Translation: CASSSHSGTGKAFF.

This clonotype was seen a single time. This clone may be a read error of a much larger clone one base away. The chain carries TRBV5-1 and TRBJ2-3, with 9 bases aligning to TRBD2. The CDR3 runs to 14 residues. V shed 4 bases, J shed 7 bases, and the junction held 7 bases outside the gene matches. Looked up from germline, CDR1 is SGHRS and CDR2 is YFSETQ. The CDR3 DNA sequence: TGCGCCAGCAGCCCCGGGACTAGCAAACATACGCAGTATTTT. This encodes CASSPGTSKHTQYF.